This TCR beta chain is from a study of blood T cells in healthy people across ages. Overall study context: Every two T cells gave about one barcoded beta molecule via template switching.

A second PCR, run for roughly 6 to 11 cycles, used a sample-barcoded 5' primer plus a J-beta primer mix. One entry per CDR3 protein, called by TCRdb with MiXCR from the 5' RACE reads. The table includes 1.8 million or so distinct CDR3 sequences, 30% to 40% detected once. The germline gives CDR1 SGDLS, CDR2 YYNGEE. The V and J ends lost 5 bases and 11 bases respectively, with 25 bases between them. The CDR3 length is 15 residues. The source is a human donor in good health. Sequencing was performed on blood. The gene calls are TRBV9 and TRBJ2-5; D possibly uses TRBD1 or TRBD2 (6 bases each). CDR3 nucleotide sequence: TGTGCCAGCAGTCCAAGGGTGGGGGGCGATTCAGAGCAGTACTTC. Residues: CASSPRVGGDSEQYF. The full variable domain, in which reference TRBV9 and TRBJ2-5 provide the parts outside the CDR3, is DSGVTQTPKHLITATGQRVTLRCSPRSGDLSVYWYQQSLDQGLQFLIQYYNGEERAKGNILERFSAQQFPDLHSELNLSSLELGDSALYFCASSPRVGGDSEQYFGPGTRLLVL.